What follows are 13 T cell receptor beta chains derived from one specimen sequenced in a study of blood T cell repertoires in COVID-19. The protocol was immunoSEQ multiplex PCR, while the TCRdb copy is restricted to in-frame clones and leaves out a portion. This sample carries some 200,000 clones, about nine tenths of them seen once, and the ten largest clones take around 3.5%. The specimen sequenced was PBMCs or T cells enriched from blood (not recorded which). The source is a woman in her 40s with acute COVID-19.

This chain links TRBV19 with TRBJ1-1; 9 nucleotides agree with TRBD1. The trim removed 7 bases at V and 2 bases at J, leaving 8 bases unmatched. CDR1 and CDR2 from the germline V gene are LNHDA and SQIVND (reference sequence). This CDR3 comprises 15 residues. CDR3 sequence: CASNIPGQGNTEAFF. CDR3 in DNA: TGTGCCAGTAACATTCCGGGACAGGGTAACACTGAAGCTTTCTTT.

This rearrangement joins TRBV27 to TRBJ1-1; 10 bases agree with TRBD1. The CDR3 totals 14 residues. The V gene end was trimmed by 6 bases and the J gene end by 5 bases; junction bases not matched to a gene: 6. Germline loops: CDR1 MNHEY, CDR2 SMNVEV (reference sequence). CDR3: CASSLTGGATEAFF. In DNA form, the CDR3 reads TGTGCCAGCAGCCTGACAGGGGGCGCTACTGAAGCTTTCTTT.

This rearrangement joins TRBV24-1 to TRBJ2-7; tentatively, D is TRBD1 (5 bases). Trimming cost V 10 bases and J 5 bases, with 11 bases left between them. The CDR3 has 11 residues. CDR1 KGHDR and CDR2 SFDVKD come from the germline V gene. CDR3: CATRGMDEQYV. CDR3 nucleotide sequence: TGTGCCACAAGGGGCATGGACGAGCAGTACGTC.

The chain couples TRBV12-3 or TRBV12-4 to TRBJ1-1, with D perhaps matching TRBD1 (5 bases). The V and J ends lost 6 bases and 6 bases respectively, with 11 bases between them. CDR3 size: 12 residues. The CDR3 loop reads CASSRGSPEAFF. The CDR3 DNA follows: TGTGCCAGCAGCCGGGGGAGCCCTGAAGCTTTCTTT.

The V and J genes are TRBV4-1 and TRBJ1-6, with D unresolved. The V and J ends lost 1 base and 4 bases respectively, with 14 bases between them. The CDR3 covers 17 residues. Germline V lookup: CDR1 MGHRA, CDR2 YSYEKL. CDR3 sequence: CASSQGQARGYNSPLHF. The CDR3 DNA sequence: TGCGCCAGCAGCCAAGGTCAAGCGCGCGGATATAATTCACCCCTCCACTTT.

The J gene is TRBJ1-6, the V gene TRBV14, with 8 bases identical to TRBD1. Trimming cost V 4 bases and J 9 bases; bases outside gene matches: 11. Per the germline V gene, CDR1 is SGHDN and CDR2 is FVKESK. The CDR3 spans 16 residues. The CDR3 spells CASSRQGLDIVSPLHF. CDR3 nucleotides: TGTGCCAGCAGCCGACAGGGGTTGGACATCGTTTCACCCCTCCACTTT.

The chain couples TRBV11-2 to TRBJ2-7; D possibly corresponds to TRBD1 (5 bases). The CDR3 runs to 18 residues. Trimming shortened V by 4 bases and J by 2 bases, and 24 bases separated the two germline ends. Germline V gene sequence: CDR1 SGHAT, CDR2 FQNNGV. The CDR3 sequence: CASSSLRGVGRTPYEQYV. The CDR3 coding sequence is TGTGCCAGCAGCTCCCTCCGTGGGGTGGGGCGAACCCCCTACGAGCAGTACGTC.

The rearrangement links TRBV5-4 to TRBJ2-5, with D perhaps TRBD1 (6 bases). Per germline, CDR1 SGHNT and CDR2 YYREEE (reference sequence). There are 14 residues in the CDR3. V was pared by 2 bases and J by 5 bases, with 13 bases between. CDR3 in DNA: TGTGCCAGCAGCTTTAAACAGGGCGTGGAGACCCAGTACTTC. It yields the protein CASSFKQGVETQYF.

This clone was observed many times. The chain couples TRBV7-9 to TRBJ1-2, with D tentatively TRBD1 (5 bases). The CDR3 has 17 amino acids. Trimming cost V 5 bases and J 0 bases, with 19 bases left between them. Germline loops: CDR1 SEHNR, CDR2 FQNEAQ (reference sequence). In DNA, the CDR3 is TGTGCCAGCAGCGTGGTCGTAGCGGGGCCTTCTAACTATGGCTACACCTTC. Translated: CASSVVVAGPSNYGYTF.

The chain employs TRBV3-1 (or the pseudogene TRBV3-2) and TRBJ2-4; 7 bases are a match to TRBD1. The trim removed 0 bases at V and 1 base at J, leaving 15 bases unmatched. This CDR3 has 20 amino acids. CDR1 and CDR2 (germline): LGHDT, YNNKEL (reference sequence). This CDR3 reads CASSQDQGGQAPRAKNIQYF. The CDR3 DNA reads as TGTGCCAGCAGCCAAGATCAAGGAGGACAGGCGCCGCGGGCCAAAAACATTCAGTACTTC.

The CDR3 DNA sequence: TGTGCCAGCAGCCGAGACAGGGAAGGTTTTCTCTATGGCTACACCTTC. The encoded protein is CASSRDREGFLYGYTF. The chain combines TRBV7-8 with TRBJ1-2; 7 nucleotides line up with TRBD1. There are 16 residues in the CDR3. V dropped 5 bases and J dropped 4; count of bases not matched to a gene: 13. Per the germline V gene, CDR1 is SGHVS and CDR2 is FQNEAQ.

This chain links TRBV5-6 with TRBJ2-7, with 8 bases lining up with TRBD1. The CDR3 has 14 residues. The ends lost 2 bases at V and 6 bases at J; junction bases unmatched: 7. Germline V lookup: CDR1 SGHDT, CDR2 YYEEEE. In DNA, the CDR3 is TGTGCCAGCAGCTTATCCCCAGGGGGCGCCGAGCAGTACTTC. It yields the protein CASSLSPGGAEQYF.

The chain joins TRBV2 to TRBJ1-3; D is unclear. Germline CDR1 and CDR2: SNHLY and FYNNEI. V lost 5 bases and J lost 0, with 14 bases in between. CDR3 size: 16 residues. CDR3 bases: TGTGCCAGCAGTCCCCGGACTCTACGCTCTGGAAACACCATATATTTT. Protein product: CASSPRTLRSGNTIYF.